Sequencing of this T cell receptor (beta chain) was carried out in a study of CD8+ T cells in alopecia areata. Study as a whole: The study gave treated patients oral tofacitinib at 5 to 10 mg twice daily. General study findings and limits: Especially in alopecia totalis/universalis, lesional scalp showed greater clonality than normal scalp did. Shared TCR sequences were less clear between patients than in mice, possibly partly from HLA diversity.

For this clone: Its target is unknown.

The sequencing template was cDNA reverse transcribed from extracted RNA. Repertoires were generated with immunoSEQ multiplex PCR, while TCRdb's copy carries only in-frame clones and drops some. The table has fewer than 200,000 clones, around three fifths seen once. Germline V CDR1 and CDR2: SGHRS, YFSETQ. The junction had 17 bases not matched to a gene; V was cut back by 3 bases and J by 7 bases. This CDR3 has 19 amino acids. The sample was CD4+ T cells sorted from blood, taken at week 0. The chain combines TRBV5-1 with TRBJ2-2; 11 nucleotides align to TRBD2. This TCR was sampled from a human donor with alopecia areata. The CDR3 region is CASSSRPLGLAGSVGELFF. The CDR3 nucleotides read TGCGCCAGCAGCTCGCGACCTCTTGGACTAGCGGGTTCGGTCGGGGAGCTGTTTTTT.